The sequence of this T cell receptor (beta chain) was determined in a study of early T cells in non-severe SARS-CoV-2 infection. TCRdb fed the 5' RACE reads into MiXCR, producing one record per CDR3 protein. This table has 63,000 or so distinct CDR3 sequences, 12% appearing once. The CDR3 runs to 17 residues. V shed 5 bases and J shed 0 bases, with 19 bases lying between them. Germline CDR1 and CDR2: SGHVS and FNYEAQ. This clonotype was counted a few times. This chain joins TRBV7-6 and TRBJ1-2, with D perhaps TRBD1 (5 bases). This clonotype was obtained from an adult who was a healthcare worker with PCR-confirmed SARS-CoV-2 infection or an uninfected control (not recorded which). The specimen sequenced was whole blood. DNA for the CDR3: TGTGCCAGCAGCCCTTATTCGCGGGGCCCCGCTAACTATGGCTACACCTTC. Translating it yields CASSPYSRGPANYGYTF.